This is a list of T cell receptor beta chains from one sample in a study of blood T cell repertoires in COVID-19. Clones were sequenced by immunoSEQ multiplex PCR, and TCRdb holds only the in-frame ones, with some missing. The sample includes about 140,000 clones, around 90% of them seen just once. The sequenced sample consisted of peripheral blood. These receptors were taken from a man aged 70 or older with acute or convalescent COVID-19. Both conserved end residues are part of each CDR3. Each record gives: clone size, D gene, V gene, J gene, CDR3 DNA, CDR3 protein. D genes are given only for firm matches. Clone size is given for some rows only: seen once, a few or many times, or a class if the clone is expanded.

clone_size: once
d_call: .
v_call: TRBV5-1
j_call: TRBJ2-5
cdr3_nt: TGCGCCAGCAGCCCCGCGGGCCAAGAGACCCAGTACTTC
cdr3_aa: CASSPAGQETQYF

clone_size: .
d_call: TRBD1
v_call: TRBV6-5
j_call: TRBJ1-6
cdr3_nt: TGTGCCAGCAGCCTCGCAGGGGGGTCACCCCTCCACTTT
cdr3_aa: CASSLAGGSPLHF

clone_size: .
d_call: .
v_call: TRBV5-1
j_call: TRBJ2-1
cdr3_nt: TGCGCCAGCAGCCTAAACAGGGCTGGTGAGCAGTTCTTC
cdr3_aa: CASSLNRAGEQFF

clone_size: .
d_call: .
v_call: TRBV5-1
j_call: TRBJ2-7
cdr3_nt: TGCGCCAGCAGCGACCCGGTAGCGAGCAACGAGCAGTACTTC
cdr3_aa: CASSDPVASNEQYF

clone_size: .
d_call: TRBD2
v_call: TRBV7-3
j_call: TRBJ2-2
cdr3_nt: TGTGCCAGCAGCACCCGAGCGGGAGTAGGCACCGGGGAGCTGTTTTTT
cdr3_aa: CASSTRAGVGTGELFF

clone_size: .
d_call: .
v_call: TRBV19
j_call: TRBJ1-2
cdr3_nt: TGTGCCAGTAGTATCGGGAACAATCCCTATGGCTACACCTTC
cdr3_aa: CASSIGNNPYGYTF

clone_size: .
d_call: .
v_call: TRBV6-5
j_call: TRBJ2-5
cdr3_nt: TGTGCCAGCAGTTACGAGTTGGGCCTCGAGACCCAGTACTTC
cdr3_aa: CASSYELGLETQYF

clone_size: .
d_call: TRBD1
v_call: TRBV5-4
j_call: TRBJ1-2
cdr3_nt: TGTGCCAGCAGCTTGGCCAGGGGGGCGCAGAATGGCTACACCTTC
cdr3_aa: CASSLARGAQNGYTF

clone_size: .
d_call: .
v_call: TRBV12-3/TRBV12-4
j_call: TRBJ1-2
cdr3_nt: TGTGCCAGCAGTTTAGTTGACACCTATGGCTACACCTTC
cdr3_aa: CASSLVDTYGYTF

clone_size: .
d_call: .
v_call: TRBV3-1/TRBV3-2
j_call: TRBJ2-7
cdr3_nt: TGTGCCAGCAGCCAAGATTACAGGGGAGGCCCTCCTTACGAGCAGTACTTC
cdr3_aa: CASSQDYRGGPPYEQYF

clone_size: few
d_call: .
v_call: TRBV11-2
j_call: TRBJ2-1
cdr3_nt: TGTGCCAGCGGCCGGGGCAGACTTAGCCGGGAGCCCTACAATGAGCAGTTCTTC
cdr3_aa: CASGRGRLSREPYNEQFF

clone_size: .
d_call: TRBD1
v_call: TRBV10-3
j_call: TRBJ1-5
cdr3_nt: TGTGCCATCAGTGGGACAGGGGGGAATCAGCCCCAGCATTTT
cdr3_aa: CAISGTGGNQPQHF

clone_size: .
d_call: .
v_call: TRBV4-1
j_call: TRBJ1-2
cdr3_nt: TGCGCCAGCAGCCCTACTTCGACAGACAACTATGGCTACACCTTC
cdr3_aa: CASSPTSTDNYGYTF

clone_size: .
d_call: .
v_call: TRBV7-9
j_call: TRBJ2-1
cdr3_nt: TGTGCCAGCAGCTTAGCAGGGCTAGCTAGCAATGAGCAGTTCTTC
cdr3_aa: CASSLAGLASNEQFF

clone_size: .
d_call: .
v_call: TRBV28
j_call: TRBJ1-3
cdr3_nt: TGTGCCAGCAGTTTGGAGAGGGCTGGAAACACCATATATTTT
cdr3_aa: CASSLERAGNTIYF

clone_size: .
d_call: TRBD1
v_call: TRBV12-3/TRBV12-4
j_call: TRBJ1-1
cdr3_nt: TGTGCCAGCAGTCTTCAGGGGGACACTGAAGCTTTCTTT
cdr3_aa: CASSLQGDTEAFF

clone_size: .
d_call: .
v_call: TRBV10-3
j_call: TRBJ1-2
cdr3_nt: TGTGCCATCAGTGAGTGGAAGGAGAACTATGGCTACACCTTC
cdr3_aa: CAISEWKENYGYTF

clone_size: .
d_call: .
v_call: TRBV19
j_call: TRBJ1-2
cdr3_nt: TGTGCCAGTAGCGTGGGACATAACTATGGCTACACCTTC
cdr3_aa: CASSVGHNYGYTF

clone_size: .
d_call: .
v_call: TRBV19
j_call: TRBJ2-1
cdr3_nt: TGTGCCAGTAGTATGAGACAGGTAAACAATGAGCAGTTCTTC
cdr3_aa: CASSMRQVNNEQFF

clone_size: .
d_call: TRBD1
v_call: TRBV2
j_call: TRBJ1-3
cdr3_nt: TGTGCCAGCAGCGAAACCGGGACAGCTGGAAACACCATATATTTT
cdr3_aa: CASSETGTAGNTIYF

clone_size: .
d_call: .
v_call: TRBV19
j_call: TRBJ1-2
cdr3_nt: TGTGCCAGTAGCTCCCCCGGGCGGGGGGTAGAGGGCTACACCTTC
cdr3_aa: CASSSPGRGVEGYTF

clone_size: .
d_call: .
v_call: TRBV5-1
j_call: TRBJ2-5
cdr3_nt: TGCGCCAGCAGCTTGAAACAGGCGCAAGAGACCCAGTACTTC
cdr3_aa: CASSLKQAQETQYF

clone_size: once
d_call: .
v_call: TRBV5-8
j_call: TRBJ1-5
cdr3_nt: TGTGCCAGCAGCACTAGGGTGCTGCTCCAGCCCCAGCATTTT
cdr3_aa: CASSTRVLLQPQHF

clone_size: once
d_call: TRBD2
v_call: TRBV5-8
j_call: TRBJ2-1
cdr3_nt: TGTGCCAGCAGCTTAAGTGCGGGGGTCGGTGAGCAGTTCTTC
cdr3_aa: CASSLSAGVGEQFF